These 25 T cell receptor beta chains came from one sample sequenced in a study of T cell clones after liver transplantation. Sequencing used immunoSEQ multiplex PCR; TCRdb keeps in-frame clones, though not all of them. The table includes roughly 55,000 clones, approximately 71% detected once. Sequences were derived from CD4+ T cells from blood, sampled around 4.5 years after liver transplant. The receptors were gathered from a human patient who received a liver transplant. A share of the T cells may be of graft donor origin.

This clone occurred once. V is TRBV6-6 and J is TRBJ2-7, with 7 bases identical to TRBD1. The V gene's germline CDR1 is MNHNY and CDR2 SVGAGI (reference sequence). The ends lost 4 bases at V and 5 bases at J; junction bases unmatched: 8. CDR3 length: 14 amino acids. This CDR3 reads CASSSRQGPDEQYF. The DNA for the CDR3 is TGTGCCAGCAGTTCCAGACAGGGTCCAGACGAGCAGTACTTC.

The DNA for the CDR3 is TGTGCCAGCAGCACCAAGCGGGCCTTGGGCGGGGAGCTGTTTTTT. Its protein product is CASSTKRALGGELFF. The chain employs TRBV7-8 and TRBJ2-2, with D possibly being TRBD2 (6 bases). The CDR3 spans 15 residues. Germline CDR1 reads SGHVS; CDR2 reads FQNEAQ. The V end lost 5 bases, the J end lost 7 bases, and 17 bases lay between the germline ends. The entire variable domain, with the rest obtained from reference TRBV7-8 and TRBJ2-2, is as follows: GAGVSQSPRYKVAKRGQDVALRCDPISGHVSLFWYQQALGQGPEFLTYFQNEAQLDKSGLPSDRFFAERPEGSVSTLKIQRTQQEDSAVYLCASSTKRALGGELFFGEGSRLTVL.

The chain joins TRBV19 to TRBJ1-5; D might be TRBD1 (5 bases). The germline CDR1 and CDR2 sequences are LNHDA and SQIVND (reference sequence). The CDR3 covers 15 residues. V lost 5 bases and J 11 bases, leaving 22 bases between the germline ends. CDR3 sequence: CASSARSAGDQAQHF. CDR3 bases: TGTGCCAGTAGTGCCCGTTCGGCGGGGGACCAGGCCCAGCATTTT.

The genes are TRBV11-3 and TRBJ2-2, with D unclear. This CDR3 is 17 amino acids long. Germline-derived CDR1 and CDR2 are SGHNT and YENEEA. Trimming removed 2 bases at V and 8 bases at J, with 21 bases between. The DNA for the CDR3 is TGTGCCAGCAGCTTACTTTACTCTTCTGCCAACGTGGGGGAGCTGTTTTTT. Protein product: CASSLLYSSANVGELFF.

This clone has more than one count but fewer than ten. This chain connects TRBV15 to TRBJ1-5, with D maybe TRBD1 (5 bases). V shed 0 bases and J shed 7 bases, with 16 bases lying between them. This CDR3 comprises 16 residues. Germline CDR1 reads LNHNV; CDR2 reads YYDKDF (reference sequence). In DNA form, the CDR3 reads TGTGCCACCAGCAGAGATCAGGGCCGGGTAGGGCAGCCCCAGCATTTT. Translating gives CATSRDQGRVGQPQHF.

The chain uses TRBV19 and TRBJ1-5, with no clear D. Germline lookup yields CDR1 LNHDA and CDR2 SQIVND (reference sequence). The CDR3 has 13 residues. The ends were cut back, 3 bases at V and 5 bases at J, with 8 bases in the middle. For the CDR3, the DNA is TGTGCCAGTAGTATTACGATTGATCAGCCCCAGCATTTT. Translation: CASSITIDQPQHF.

This clone was found a few times. The rearrangement links TRBV7-2 to TRBJ2-7; D is possibly TRBD1 or TRBD2 (5 bases each). CDR1 is SGHTA, CDR2 FQGNSA, per germline. The ends were cut back, 1 base at V and 3 bases at J, with 13 bases in the middle. CDR3 length: 15 residues. The CDR3 is CASSLVSGQVYEQYF. The CDR3 DNA follows: TGTGCCAGCAGCTTAGTCTCGGGGCAGGTCTACGAGCAGTACTTC.

The chain employs TRBV28 and TRBJ1-6, with 7 bases fitting TRBD1. V dropped 5 bases and J dropped 12; count of bases not matched to a gene: 19. The germline gives CDR1 MDHEN, CDR2 SYDVKM. The CDR3 extends over 17 amino acids. The CDR3 DNA reads TGTGCCAGCAGTAAACCGGGACAGAGTCCTGAGGGGGGACCCCTCCACTTT. Translating gives CASSKPGQSPEGGPLHF.

The chain employs TRBV18 and TRBJ1-1; D ambiguous. The V end lost 3 bases, the J end lost 3 bases, and 8 bases lay between the germline ends. CDR1 KGHSH and CDR2 LQKENI come from the germline V gene. CDR3 length equals 13 residues. The CDR3 DNA reads as TGTGCCAGCTCACCGCATACAGACACTGAAGCTTTCTTT. Protein: CASSPHTDTEAFF.

A few counts support this clone. The chain carries TRBV29-1 and TRBJ2-1, with D possibly TRBD1 on 8 matching bases. CDR1 is SQVTM and CDR2 is ANQGSEA in the germline V gene. The germline V and J ends were trimmed by 7 bases and 9 bases, with 22 bases remaining between them. CDR3 length: 14 residues. The CDR3 region is CSGYRGGSYGEQFF. The CDR3, as DNA: TGCAGCGGTTACAGGGGGGGTTCTTATGGTGAGCAGTTCTTC.

V usage is TRBV29-1 and J usage is TRBJ2-5; no firm D call. V was pared by 7 bases and J by 1 base, with 10 bases between. CDR1 and CDR2 (germline): SQVTM, ANQGSEA. CDR3 length: 12 residues. The CDR3 DNA reads TGCAGCGCCGCCAGTACCCAAGAGACCCAGTACTTC. Protein product: CSAASTQETQYF.

This clone was counted between two and nine times. The chain carries TRBV10-3 and TRBJ2-7, with TRBD2 matching 13 bases. The V gene end was trimmed by 0 bases and the J gene end by 5 bases; junction bases not matched to a gene: 1. Germline V gene lookup returns CDR1 ENHRY and CDR2 SYGVKD. The CDR3 runs 15 residues. The CDR3 loop reads CAISESTSGGDEQYF. The DNA of the CDR3 is TGTGCCATCAGTGAGTCAACTAGCGGGGGGGACGAGCAGTACTTC.

V is TRBV30 and J is TRBJ2-6; TRBD1 matches 8 bases. V dropped 8 bases and J dropped 1; count of bases not matched to a gene: 4. Germline V lookup: CDR1 GTSNPN, CDR2 SVGIG (reference sequence). CDR3 length: 14 amino acids. The CDR3 loop reads CAGRTGSGANVLTF. CDR3 nucleotide sequence: TGTGCCGGAAGGACAGGGTCTGGGGCCAACGTCCTGACTTTC.

The V gene is TRBV4-1, the J gene TRBJ1-1, with no clear D. V was clipped by 1 base and J by 7 bases, with 13 bases between them. The CDR3 spans 14 residues. Germline CDR1 reads MGHRA; CDR2 reads YSYEKL. DNA for the CDR3: TGCGCCAGCAGCCAAGGAGTACTTCGTAGTGAAGCTTTCTTT. Translated: CASSQGVLRSEAFF.

This clone was detected only a few times. The chain joins TRBV4-1 to TRBJ1-5; D ambiguous. CDR1 and CDR2 (germline): MGHRA, YSYEKL. V was cut by 0 bases and J by 5 bases, with 11 bases left in between. CDR3 length: 15 residues. The CDR3 nucleotides are TGCGCCAGCAGCCAAGATAGGCGCAGCTATCAGCCCCAGCATTTT. Translating it yields CASSQDRRSYQPQHF.

This chain joins TRBV6-1 and TRBJ1-1, with 7 bases matching TRBD1. Trimming at V came to 2 bases and at J to 9 bases, leaving 9 bases not matched to a gene. CDR1 and CDR2 from the germline V gene are MNHNS and SASEGT. This CDR3 comprises 14 residues. This CDR3 is CASSEPWGGQKAFF. DNA for the CDR3: TGTGCCAGCAGTGAACCATGGGGGGGACAGAAAGCTTTCTTT.

The chain is built from TRBV5-4 and TRBJ1-6; D unresolved. The CDR3 has 16 amino acids. Germline loops: CDR1 SGHNT, CDR2 YYREEE (reference sequence). V lost 3 bases to trimming and J lost 3 bases, with 13 bases between them. The CDR3 spells CASSSDQALYNSPLHF. CDR3 nucleotide sequence: TGTGCCAGCAGCTCAGATCAGGCCCTCTATAATTCACCCCTCCACTTT.

The chain carries TRBV6-1 and TRBJ1-2; D is uncertain. This CDR3 has 13 amino acids. Germline V gene data show CDR1 as MNHNS and CDR2 as SASEGT. Trimming removed 5 bases at V and 6 bases at J, with 13 bases between. The CDR3 loop reads CASSRKSGNGYTF. CDR3 sequence (DNA): TGTGCCAGCAGTCGAAAGTCGGGGAATGGCTACACCTTC.

The chain recombines TRBV5-4 with TRBJ2-3; 11 bases map to TRBD2. The CDR3 is 16 amino acids. Trimming at V came to 4 bases and at J to 1 base, leaving 5 bases not matched to a gene. Germline CDR1 is SGHNT and CDR2 is YYREEE (reference sequence). The CDR3 nucleotides are TGTGCCAGCAGCGGACCTAGCGGGGGGCGCACAGATACGCAGTATTTT. Translation: CASSGPSGGRTDTQYF.

This sequence joins TRBV18 and TRBJ1-4, with TRBD1 matching over 9 bases. The CDR3 spans 13 residues. Germline trimming cut 1 base from V and 13 bases from J; bases unmatched to any gene: 4. Germline lookup yields CDR1 KGHSH and CDR2 LQKENI. In DNA, the CDR3 is TGTGCCAGCTCACCACGGGAGGGACAGGGACTGTTTTTT. Residues: CASSPREGQGLFF.

For this clone: The junction departs from the called germline gene at one end, perhaps through a read error. The rearrangement joins TRBV7-7 to TRBJ2-7; unclear D gene. The CDR3 runs 16 residues. CDR1 and CDR2 from the germline V gene are SSHAT and FNYEAQ (reference sequence). CDR3 sequence (DNA): TGTGCTAGCAGCTTAGGGCCCGAGACGGCCATCTACGAGCAGTACTTC. Translated: CASSLGPETAIYEQYF.

Note on this clone: Different DNA sequences within this sample yield the same CDR3. V gene TRBV10-3 combines with J gene TRBJ1-5; no definite D call. The CDR3 is 12 residues long. Germline V gene lookup returns CDR1 ENHRY and CDR2 SYGVKD. With 3 bases removed from V and 4 bases from J, the gap between germline ends came to 4 bases. The CDR3 DNA follows: TGTGCCATCAGTGACTCGAATCAGCCCCAGCATTTT. Translation: CAISDSNQPQHF.

Relative to its sample, this clone is medium-sized. The chain carries TRBV2 and TRBJ2-7; D gene unclear. V lost 8 bases and J lost 6, with 11 bases in between. The CDR3 sequence is 11 residues long. Per the germline V gene, CDR1 is SNHLY and CDR2 is FYNNEI. As DNA, the CDR3 is TGTGCCAGCGCGAACTCACGCGAGCAGTACTTC. Its translation: CASANSREQYF.

The rearrangement joins TRBV11-1 to TRBJ2-3, with unresolved D. CDR1 SGHAT and CDR2 FQDESV come from the germline V gene (reference sequence). This CDR3 is built from 14 residues. The V end was cut by 0 bases, the J end by 2 bases, with 6 bases between. CDR3 in DNA: TGTGCCAGCAGCTTAGCAGGGTACACAGATACGCAGTATTTT. Protein sequence: CASSLAGYTDTQYF.

This chain links TRBV2 with TRBJ2-1, with no clear D. Per germline, CDR1 SNHLY and CDR2 FYNNEI. The CDR3 runs 15 residues. V lost 6 bases and J 8 bases, leaving 20 bases between the germline ends. CDR3 nucleotides: TGTGCCAGCAGGGTCCAGAACCTACCTTACCATGAGCAGTTCTTC. It specifies CASRVQNLPYHEQFF.